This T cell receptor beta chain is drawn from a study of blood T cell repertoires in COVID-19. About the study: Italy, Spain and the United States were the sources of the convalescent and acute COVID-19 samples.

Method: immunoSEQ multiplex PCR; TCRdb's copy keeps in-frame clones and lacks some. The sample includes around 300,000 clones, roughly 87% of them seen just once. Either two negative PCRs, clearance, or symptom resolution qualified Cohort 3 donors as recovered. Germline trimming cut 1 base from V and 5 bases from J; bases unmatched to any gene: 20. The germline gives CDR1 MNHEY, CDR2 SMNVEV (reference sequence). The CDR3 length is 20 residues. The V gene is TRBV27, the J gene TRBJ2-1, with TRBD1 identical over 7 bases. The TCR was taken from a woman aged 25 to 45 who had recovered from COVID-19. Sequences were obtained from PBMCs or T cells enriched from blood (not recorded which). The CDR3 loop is CASSLFTPPWPIGTDNEQFF. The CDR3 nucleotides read TGTGCCAGCAGTTTATTTACCCCCCCATGGCCCATAGGGACAGACAATGAGCAGTTCTTC.